This TCR beta chain comes out of a study of blood T cell repertoires in COVID-19. About the study: Spain, Italy and the United States supplied samples that represented acute and convalescent COVID-19. T cells, B-cell-depleted T cells, or PBMCs provided the cDNA or gDNA that served as material.

Per the original methods: From reference gene primer amplification, estimates of nucleated cell counts were derived. Assay used: immunoSEQ multiplex PCR; TCRdb lists only in-frame clones, some missing. D and trimming were read from the DNA, whereas the V and J calls and clone size are those reported in that table. The table shows under 95,000 clones, with around 85% occurring only once. The germline gives CDR1 SGDLS, CDR2 YYNGEE. The CDR3 runs 15 residues. Trimming took 2 bases from V and 5 from J; bases not matched to a gene: 6. The chain uses TRBV9 and TRBJ2-2; the match to TRBD1 covers 7 bases. Source material: peripheral blood. The source of this sequence is a man in his 70s with acute or convalescent COVID-19. The CDR3 sequence is CASSVEPQGTGELFF. CDR3 nucleotide sequence: TGTGCCAGCAGCGTCGAACCACAGGGGACCGGGGAGCTGTTTTTT.